This T cell receptor beta chain came from a study of blood T cell repertoires in COVID-19. Study details: Both acute and convalescent COVID-19 samples were obtained from the United States, Italy and Spain. PBMCs, B-cell-depleted T cells, or T cells were the source of the cDNA or gDNA that made up the material.

Authors' data handling: Reference gene primer amplification gave nucleated cell count estimates. The table came from immunoSEQ multiplex PCR; TCRdb's copy has only in-frame clones and leaves some out. D and trimming were read from the DNA, whereas the V and J calls and clone size are those reported in that table. The data hold 150,000 or so clones, with around 84% observed a single time. V was clipped by 4 bases and J by 5 bases, with 14 bases between them. The CDR3 consists of 15 residues. Germline V gene sequence: CDR1 LGHNA, CDR2 YSLEER. This receptor was obtained from a middle-aged man with active or convalescent COVID-19. Specimen: peripheral blood. V usage is TRBV4-3 and J usage is TRBJ1-4; D ambiguous. In nucleotides, the CDR3 is TGCGCCAGCAGCCTAAGCGGACGTCAGAATGAAAAACTGTTTTTT. It codes for CASSLSGRQNEKLFF.